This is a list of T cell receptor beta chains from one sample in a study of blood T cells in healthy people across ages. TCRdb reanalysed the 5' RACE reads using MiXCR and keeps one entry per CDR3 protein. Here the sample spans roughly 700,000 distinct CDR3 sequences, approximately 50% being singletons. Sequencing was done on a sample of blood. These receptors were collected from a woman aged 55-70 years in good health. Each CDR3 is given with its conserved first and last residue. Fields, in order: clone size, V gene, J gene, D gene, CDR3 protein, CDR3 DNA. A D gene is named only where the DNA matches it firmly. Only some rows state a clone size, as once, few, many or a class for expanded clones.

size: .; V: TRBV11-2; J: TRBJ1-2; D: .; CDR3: CASSLRTDNYGYTF; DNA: TGTGCCAGCAGCTTACGGACGGATAACTATGGCTACACCTTC
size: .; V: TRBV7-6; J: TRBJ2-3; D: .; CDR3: CASSLARNGKSTDTQYF; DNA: TGTGCCAGCAGCTTAGCGCGGAATGGGAAGAGCACAGATACGCAGTATTTT
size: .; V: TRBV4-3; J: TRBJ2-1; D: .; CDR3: CASSHGPSSYNEQFF; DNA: TGCGCCAGCAGCCATGGCCCGAGCTCCTACAATGAGCAGTTCTTC
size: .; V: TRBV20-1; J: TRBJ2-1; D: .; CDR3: CSAESLAGDYNEQFF; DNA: TGCAGTGCTGAGTCACTAGCAGGGGACTACAATGAGCAGTTCTTC
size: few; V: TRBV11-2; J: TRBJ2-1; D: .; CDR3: CASSLEVDRYEQFF; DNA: TGTGCCAGCAGCTTAGAGGTAGACCGCTATGAGCAGTTCTTC
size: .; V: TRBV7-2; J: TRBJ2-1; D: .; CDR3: CASSLWGEGTVRLGKQFF; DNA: TGTGCCAGCAGCTTATGGGGGGAGGGGACAGTGCGATTAGGCAAGCAGTTCTTC
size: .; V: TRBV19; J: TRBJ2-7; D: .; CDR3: CASTQYRGGEQYF; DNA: TGTGCCAGTACCCAATATCGAGGGGGCGAGCAGTACTTC
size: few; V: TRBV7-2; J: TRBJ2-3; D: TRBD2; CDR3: CASSLRAAGADTQYF; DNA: TGTGCCAGCAGCTTACGGGCCGCGGGGGCAGATACGCAGTATTTT
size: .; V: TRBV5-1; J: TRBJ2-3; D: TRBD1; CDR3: CASSFGTGFTDTQYF; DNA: TGCGCCAGCAGCTTCGGGACAGGGTTTACAGATACGCAGTATTTT
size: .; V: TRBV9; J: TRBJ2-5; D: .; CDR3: CASSVVNEETQYF; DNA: TGTGCCAGCAGCGTAGTGAACGAGGAGACCCAGTACTTC
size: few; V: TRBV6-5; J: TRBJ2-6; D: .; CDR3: CASSYDSFPGGANVLTF; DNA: TGTGCCAGCAGTTACGATTCTTTCCCGGGCGGGGCCAACGTCCTGACTTTC
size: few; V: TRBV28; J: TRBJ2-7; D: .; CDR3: CASSWGVGEQYF; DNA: TGTGCCAGCAGTTGGGGCGTAGGCGAGCAGTACTTC
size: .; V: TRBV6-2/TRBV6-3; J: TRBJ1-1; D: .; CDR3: CASGTEGGRGSTEAFF; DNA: TGTGCCAGCGGAACAGAGGGAGGGAGGGGGAGCACTGAAGCTTTCTTT
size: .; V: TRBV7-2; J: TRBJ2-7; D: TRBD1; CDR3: CASSLERGREQYF; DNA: TGTGCCAGCAGCTTAGAAAGGGGGCGAGAGCAGTACTTC
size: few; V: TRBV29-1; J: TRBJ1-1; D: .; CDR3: CSSRYGAEAFF; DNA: TGCAGCTCCCGGTATGGGGCTGAAGCTTTCTTT
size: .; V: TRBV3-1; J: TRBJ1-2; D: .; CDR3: CASSLHEAGSDGYTF; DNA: TGTGCCAGCAGCCTCCACGAGGCAGGGAGTGATGGCTACACCTTC
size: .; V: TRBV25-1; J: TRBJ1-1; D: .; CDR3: CASSESRQLNTEAFF; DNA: TGTGCCAGCAGTGAATCGAGGCAGCTGAACACTGAAGCTTTCTTT
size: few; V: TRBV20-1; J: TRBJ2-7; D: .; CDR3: CSAEQSYEQYF; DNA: TGCAGTGCTGAACAGTCCTACGAGCAGTACTTC
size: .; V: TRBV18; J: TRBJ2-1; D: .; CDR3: CASSQANVLTGDEQFF; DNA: TGTGCCAGCTCACAAGCCAATGTGCTTACTGGGGATGAGCAGTTCTTC
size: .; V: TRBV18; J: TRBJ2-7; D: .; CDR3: CASSPPLPSYEQYF; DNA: TGTGCCAGCTCACCACCGCTCCCCAGCTACGAGCAGTACTTC
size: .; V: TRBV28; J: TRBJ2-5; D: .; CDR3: CATREGQETQYF; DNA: TGTGCCACCAGAGAAGGCCAAGAGACCCAGTACTTC
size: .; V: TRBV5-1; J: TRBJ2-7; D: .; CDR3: CASNQMALTSHEQYF; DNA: TGCGCCAGCAACCAAATGGCCCTAACCTCCCACGAGCAGTACTTC
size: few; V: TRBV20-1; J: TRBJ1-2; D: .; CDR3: CSAPSAGTLYGYTF; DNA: TGCAGTGCTCCAAGCGCCGGGACACTCTATGGCTACACCTTC
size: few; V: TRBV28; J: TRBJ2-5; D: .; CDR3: CASSLFGETQYF; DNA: TGTGCCAGCAGTTTGTTTGGAGAGACCCAGTACTTC
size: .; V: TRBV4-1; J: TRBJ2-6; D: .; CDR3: CASSLGGRISGANVLTF; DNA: TGCGCCAGCAGCCTGGGGGGTCGTATCTCTGGGGCCAACGTCCTGACTTTC
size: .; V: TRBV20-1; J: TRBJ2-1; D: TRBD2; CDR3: CSARAASGSSYNEQFF; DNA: TGCAGTGCTAGAGCGGCTAGCGGGAGCTCCTACAATGAGCAGTTCTTC
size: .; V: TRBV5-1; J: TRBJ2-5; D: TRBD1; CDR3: CASSPYRGETQYF; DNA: TGCGCCAGCAGCCCTTACAGGGGGGAGACCCAGTACTTC
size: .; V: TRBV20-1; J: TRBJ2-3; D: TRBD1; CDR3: CSATPGQPDTQYF; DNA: TGCAGTGCTACCCCGGGACAGCCCGATACGCAGTATTTT
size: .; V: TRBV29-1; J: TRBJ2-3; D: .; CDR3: CSVAGSRGSDTQYF; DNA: TGCAGCGTTGCGGGGTCTAGGGGGTCAGATACGCAGTATTTT
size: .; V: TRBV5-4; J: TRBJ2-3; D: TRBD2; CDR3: CASSGLAGGADTQYF; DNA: TGTGCCAGCAGCGGATTAGCGGGAGGAGCAGATACGCAGTATTTT
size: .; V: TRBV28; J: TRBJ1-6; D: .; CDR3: CASSSDPDSSPLHF; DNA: TGTGCCAGCAGTTCAGACCCCGATTCATCACCCCTCCACTTT
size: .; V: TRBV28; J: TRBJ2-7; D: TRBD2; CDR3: CASSYAGVPPYEQYF; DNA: TGTGCCAGCAGCTATGCGGGGGTGCCCCCCTACGAGCAGTACTTC
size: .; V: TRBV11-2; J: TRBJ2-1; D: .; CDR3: CASSYLARSYNEQFF; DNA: TGTGCCAGCAGCTACCTAGCCCGCTCCTACAATGAGCAGTTCTTC
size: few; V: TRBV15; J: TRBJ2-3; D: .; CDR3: CATSRVWSSTDTQYF; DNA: TGTGCCACCAGCAGAGTATGGTCTAGCACAGATACGCAGTATTTT
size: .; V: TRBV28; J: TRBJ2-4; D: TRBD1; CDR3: CASSRTGPNFRYF; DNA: TGTGCCAGCAGCCGGACAGGGCCCAACTTTCGGTACTTC
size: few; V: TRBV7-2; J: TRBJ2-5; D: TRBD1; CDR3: CASSSNRGQETQYF; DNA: TGTGCCAGCAGCTCAAACAGGGGCCAAGAGACCCAGTACTTC
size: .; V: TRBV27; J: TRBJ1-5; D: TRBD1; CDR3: CASGRQGGNQPQHF; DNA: TGTGCCAGCGGACGACAGGGGGGCAATCAGCCCCAGCATTTT
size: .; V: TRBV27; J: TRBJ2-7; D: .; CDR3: CASRYRAGRHEQYF; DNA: TGTGCCAGCCGCTATCGGGCCGGGCGGCACGAGCAGTACTTC
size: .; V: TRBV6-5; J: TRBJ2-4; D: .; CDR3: CARRWAYF; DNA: TGTGCCAGACGCTGGGCGTACTTC
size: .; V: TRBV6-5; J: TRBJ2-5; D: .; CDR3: CASSYQAGRETQYF; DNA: TGTGCCAGCAGTTACCAGGCGGGAAGGGAGACCCAGTACTTC
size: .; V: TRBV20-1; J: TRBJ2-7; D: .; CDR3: CSAILSGEQYF; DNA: TGCAGTGCCATCCTTAGCGGCGAGCAGTACTTC
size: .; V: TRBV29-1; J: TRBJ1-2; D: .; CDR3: CSVETANYGYTF; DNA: TGCAGCGTTGAGACAGCTAACTATGGCTACACCTTC
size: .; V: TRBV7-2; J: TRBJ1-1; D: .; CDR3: CASSRIRAHSMNTEAFF; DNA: TGTGCCAGCAGCAGAATCCGGGCCCACAGCATGAACACTGAAGCTTTCTTT
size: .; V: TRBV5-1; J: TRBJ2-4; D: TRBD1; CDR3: CASSQGTGKNIQYF; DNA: TGCGCCAGCAGCCAAGGGACAGGGAAAAACATTCAGTACTTC